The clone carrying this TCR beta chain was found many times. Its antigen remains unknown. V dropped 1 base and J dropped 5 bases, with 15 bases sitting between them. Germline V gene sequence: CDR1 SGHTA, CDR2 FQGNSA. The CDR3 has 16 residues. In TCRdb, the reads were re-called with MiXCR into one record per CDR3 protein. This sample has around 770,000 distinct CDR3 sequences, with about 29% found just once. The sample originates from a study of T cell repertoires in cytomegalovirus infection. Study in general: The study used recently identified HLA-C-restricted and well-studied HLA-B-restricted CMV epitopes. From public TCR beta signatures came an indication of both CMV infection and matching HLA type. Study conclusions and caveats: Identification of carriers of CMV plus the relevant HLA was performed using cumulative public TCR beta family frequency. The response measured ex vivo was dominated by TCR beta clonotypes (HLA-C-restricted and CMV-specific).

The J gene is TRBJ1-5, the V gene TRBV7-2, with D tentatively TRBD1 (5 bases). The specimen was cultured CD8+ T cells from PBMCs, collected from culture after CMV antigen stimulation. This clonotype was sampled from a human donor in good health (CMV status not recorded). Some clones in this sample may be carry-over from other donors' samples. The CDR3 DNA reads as TGTGCCAGCAGCTTAGACTTCTTTGGGGGGTATCAGCCCCAGCATTTT. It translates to CASSLDFFGGYQPQHF.